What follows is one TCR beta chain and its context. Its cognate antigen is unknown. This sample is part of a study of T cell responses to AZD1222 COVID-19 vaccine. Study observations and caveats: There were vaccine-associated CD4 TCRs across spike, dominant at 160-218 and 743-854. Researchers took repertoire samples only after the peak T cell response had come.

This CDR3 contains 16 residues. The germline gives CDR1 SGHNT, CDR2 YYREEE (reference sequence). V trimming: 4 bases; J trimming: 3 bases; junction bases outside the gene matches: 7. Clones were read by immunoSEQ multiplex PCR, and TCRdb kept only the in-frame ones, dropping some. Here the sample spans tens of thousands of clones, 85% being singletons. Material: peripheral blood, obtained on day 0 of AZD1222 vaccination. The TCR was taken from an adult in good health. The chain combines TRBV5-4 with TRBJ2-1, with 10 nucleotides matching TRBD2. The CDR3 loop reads CASSVASGGHYNEQFF. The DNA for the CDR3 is TGTGCCAGCAGCGTCGCTAGCGGGGGACACTACAATGAGCAGTTCTTC.